This TCR beta chain was sequenced for a study of T cell responses to AZD1222 COVID-19 vaccine. Overall study findings and caveats: Clonal diversity was possibly underestimated, and white British individuals and females predominated among donors.

TCRdb keeps only in-frame clones here, not all; method: immunoSEQ multiplex PCR. The profile shows about 120,000 clones, under 90% of them singletons. As concerns this clone: Its antigen remains unidentified.

Per the germline V gene, CDR1 is MNHEY and CDR2 is SMNVEV (reference sequence). With 8 bases removed from V and 0 bases from J, the gap between germline ends came to 10 bases. The CDR3 runs to 13 residues. Sequenced here: peripheral blood, sampled on day 0 of AZD1222 vaccination. The receptor was isolated from an adult in good health. The chain carries TRBV27 and TRBJ1-1; D uncertain. The CDR3 sequence is CASVGYMNTEAFF. Written as DNA, the CDR3 is TGTGCCAGCGTGGGGTACATGAACACTGAAGCTTTCTTT.